This T cell receptor beta chain emerged from a study of Ad26.COV2.S vaccination and SARS-CoV-2 variants. Sequencing used immunoSEQ multiplex PCR; TCRdb keeps in-frame clones, though not all of them. In the table there are some 290,000 clones, 70% to 90% of which are singletons. The length of the CDR3 is 15 residues. Germline CDR1 is MNHEY and CDR2 is SVGAGI. The V end was cut by 4 bases, the J end by 11 bases, with 18 bases between. Indicated treatment: some 19 received Ad26.COV2.S at low or high dose, single or two shots; five or six received placebo; per-sample allocation not given. Following the first vaccine or placebo injection, samples were taken on day 63.

The chain is built from TRBV6-5 and TRBJ1-6; unclear D gene. The source of this sequence is a person aged 18-65 years who received the Ad26.COV2.S COVID-19 vaccine or a placebo. The material sequenced was peripheral blood, taken in a trial of Ad26.COV2.S vaccine versus placebo. DNA for the CDR3: TGTGCCAGCAGTTTGGGCGGCGGACTATATCCACCCCTCCACTTT. As protein: CASSLGGGLYPPLHF.